This T cell receptor (beta chain) was captured in a study of beta chain features in type 1 diabetes. As every portion of the isolated RNA was reverse transcribed, the sequencing read expressed TCRB transcripts. Only in-frame clones appear in the TCRdb table, and some are missing; sequencing was by immunoSEQ multiplex PCR. The repertoire holds about 350,000 clones, with 15% to 20% as singletons. The sample comprised naive CD4+ T cells from blood. This receptor was taken from a woman under 30 in good health.

The CDR3, as DNA: TGCGCCAGCAGCTTAGGACAGTTGGACAATGAGCAGTTCTTC. Translating it yields CASSLGQLDNEQFF. The rearrangement uses TRBV5-1 and TRBJ2-1; D possibly corresponds to TRBD1 (6 bases). V lost 2 bases and J 5 bases, leaving 11 bases between the germline ends. The V gene's germline CDR1 is SGHRS and CDR2 YFSETQ. The CDR3 runs 14 residues.